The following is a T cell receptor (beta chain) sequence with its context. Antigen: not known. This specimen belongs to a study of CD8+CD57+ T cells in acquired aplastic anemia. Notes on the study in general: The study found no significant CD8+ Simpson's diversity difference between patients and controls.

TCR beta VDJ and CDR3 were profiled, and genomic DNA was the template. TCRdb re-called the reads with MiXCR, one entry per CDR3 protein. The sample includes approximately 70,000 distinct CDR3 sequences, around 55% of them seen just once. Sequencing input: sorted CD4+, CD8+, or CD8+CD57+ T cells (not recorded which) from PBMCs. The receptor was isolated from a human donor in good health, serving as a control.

CDR3 region: CASSEWSGRPGQGNSPLHF. The CDR3, as DNA: TGTGCCAGCAGTGAATGGTCGGGGCGTCCGGGACAAGGGAATTCACCCCTCCACTTT. This sequence joins TRBV2 and TRBJ1-6, with TRBD1 as a possible D gene (6 bases). Germline assignment: CDR1 SNHLY and CDR2 FYNNEI. CDR3 length: 19 amino acids. Trimming removed 2 bases from V and 7 bases from J, with 24 bases in between. The full variable domain, rest sourced from reference TRBV2 and TRBJ1-6, is EPEVTQTPSHQVTQMGQEVILRCVPISNHLYFYWYRQILGQKVEFLVSFYNNEISEKSEIFDDQFSVERPDGSNFTLKIRSTKLEDSAMYFCASSEWSGRPGQGNSPLHFGNGTRLTVT.